The 29 T cell receptor beta chains listed next were all sequenced from one sample in a study of blood T cell repertoires in COVID-19. Produced via immunoSEQ multiplex PCR; TCRdb's table is partial and in-frame only. This sample yields about 220,000 clones, of which about 86% are seen a single time; approximately 2.9% belongs to the top ten. Material for sequencing was peripheral blood. The source is a woman under 40 who had recovered from COVID-19.

The chain combines TRBV15 with TRBJ1-3; D gene uncertain. CDR3 length: 15 amino acids. V shed 1 base and J shed 3 bases, with 10 bases lying between them. Germline assignment: CDR1 LNHNV and CDR2 YYDKDF (reference sequence). DNA for the CDR3: TGTGCCACCAGCAGAGGAGACACCGGTGGAAACACCATATATTTT. It yields the protein CATSRGDTGGNTIYF.

The V and J genes are TRBV10-3 and TRBJ2-5; D might be TRBD2 (5 bases). The CDR3 has 15 amino acids. Germline values: CDR1 ENHRY, CDR2 SYGVKD. Between the trimmed V and J ends, which lost 10 bases and 3 bases, there was a span of 21 bases. The CDR3 protein is CATRGEALGKETQYF. DNA of the CDR3: TGTGCCACTCGGGGTGAAGCCTTGGGGAAAGAGACCCAGTACTTC.

The V call is TRBV19, the J call TRBJ2-2, with 8 bases fitting TRBD1. The CDR3 extends over 15 amino acids. V lost 9 bases to trimming and J lost 4 bases; unmatched junction nucleotides: 10. Germline CDR1 and CDR2: LNHDA and SQIVND (reference sequence). The DNA of the CDR3 is TGTGCCAGCTCTACGGGACAGGCGACCACCGGGGAGCTGTTTTTT. It is translated as CASSTGQATTGELFF.

This sequence joins TRBV5-4 and TRBJ2-5, with TRBD2 identical over 7 bases. The V and J ends lost 5 bases and 5 bases, in that order; junction bases with no gene match: 9. The CDR3 extends over 14 amino acids. Germline V gene sequence: CDR1 SGHNT, CDR2 YYREEE (reference sequence). The CDR3 sequence is CASSLGLVRETQYF. In nucleotides, the CDR3 is TGTGCCAGCAGTCTTGGACTAGTGAGGGAGACCCAGTACTTC.

This clone was recorded once. V is TRBV10-1 and J is TRBJ2-1; D is ambiguous. This CDR3 has 15 residues. Per the germline V gene, CDR1 is WNHNN and CDR2 is SYGVQD (reference sequence). V gave up 4 bases and J gave up 0 bases, with 10 bases separating them. The CDR3 region has the DNA TGCGCCAGCAGTGCCTGGGCCGTCTCCTACAATGAGCAGTTCTTC. This encodes CASSAWAVSYNEQFF.

The chain has TRBV7-2 and TRBJ2-3, with D possibly TRBD1 on 6 matching bases. Germline assignment: CDR1 SGHTA and CDR2 FQGNSA. Trimming left V 5 bases short and J 10 bases short, with 25 bases between. This CDR3 is built from 16 residues. CDR3 nucleotides: TGTGCCAGCAGCCGCCCCGCGACTATTGGGGGCGGTGCGCAGTATTTT. Translated, it gives CASSRPATIGGGAQYF.

The chain is built from TRBV4-2 and TRBJ2-2; D is unresolved. Germline CDR1 reads LGHNA; CDR2 reads YNFKEQ. The CDR3 loop spans 14 amino acids. Trimming cost V 4 bases and J 4 bases, with 10 bases left between them. The CDR3 sequence: CASSPEVSTGELFF. The CDR3 coding sequence is TGTGCCAGCAGCCCCGAGGTTAGCACCGGGGAGCTGTTTTTT.

V and J are TRBV2 and TRBJ1-4; weak D call: TRBD1 (5 bases). From germline, CDR1 is SNHLY and CDR2 FYNNEI. The CDR3 totals 15 residues. The V gene lost 5 bases and the J gene lost 0 bases, with 10 bases spanning the gap. CDR3 coding DNA: TGTGCCAGCAGTAAGTTGACAGCAACTAATGAAAAACTGTTTTTT. It specifies CASSKLTATNEKLFF.

The chain links TRBV7-2 to TRBJ2-2; D might be TRBD2 (6 bases). The CDR3 is 14 residues long. CDR1 SGHTA and CDR2 FQGNSA come from the germline V gene. The ends were cut back, 2 bases at V and 2 bases at J, with 6 bases in the middle. CDR3: CASSLTSNTGELFF. CDR3 DNA: TGTGCCAGCAGCTTAACTAGCAACACCGGGGAGCTGTTTTTT.

In its sample, this clone was seen once. The DNA for the CDR3 is TGCGCCAGCAGCACGGGACAGGGGGAGGAGACCCAGTACTTC. This encodes CASSTGQGEETQYF. The genes are TRBV5-1 and TRBJ2-5; 11 bases are shared with TRBD1. CDR3 length equals 14 residues. V was pared by 4 bases and J by 5 bases, with 4 bases of the junction left unmatched. Germline CDR1 and CDR2: SGHRS and YFSETQ.

The chain carries TRBV5-6 and TRBJ2-3; TRBD2 matches 12 bases. Trimming took 0 bases from V and 4 from J; bases not matched to a gene: 9. Germline CDR1 SGHDT, CDR2 YYEEEE. The CDR3 has 18 amino acids. CDR3 residues: CASSLALAGGPGADTQYF. The CDR3 DNA follows: TGTGCCAGCAGCTTGGCTCTAGCGGGAGGGCCTGGGGCAGATACGCAGTATTTT. The full variable domain, in which reference TRBV5-6 and TRBJ2-3 provide the parts outside the CDR3, is DAGVTQSPTHLIKTRGQQVTLRCSPKSGHDTVSWYQQALGQGPQFIFQYYEEEERQRGNFPDRFSGHQFPNYSSELNVNALLLGDSALYLCASSLALAGGPGADTQYFGPGTRLTVL.

The V call is TRBV4-1, the J call TRBJ1-1, with 8 positions matching TRBD1. The germline gives CDR1 MGHRA, CDR2 YSYEKL. CDR3 length: 15 amino acids. V lost 3 bases to trimming and J lost 3 bases; unmatched junction nucleotides: 6. CDR3 sequence: CASSQETGDYTEAFF. DNA for the CDR3: TGCGCCAGCAGCCAGGAGACAGGGGACTACACTGAAGCTTTCTTT.

The gene calls are TRBV7-2 and TRBJ2-2; D is undetermined. Germline V CDR1 and CDR2: SGHTA, FQGNSA. This CDR3 has 13 amino acids. With 6 bases removed from V and 4 bases from J, the gap between germline ends came to 9 bases. In nucleotides, the CDR3 is TGTGCCAGCAGTGTCACAGCCACCGGGGAGCTGTTTTTT. It encodes CASSVTATGELFF.

Remarks on this clone: At the DNA level, this CDR3 is encoded by other sequences in the same sample as well. This rearrangement joins TRBV6-5 to TRBJ2-7; 9 bases are shared with TRBD2. Trimming took 5 bases from V and 0 from J; bases not matched to a gene: 2. The CDR3 length is 14 residues. Germline V CDR1 and CDR2: MNHEY, SVGAGI. CDR3 nucleotide sequence: TGTGCCAGCAGTCCGCGGGGGGGCTCCTACGAGCAGTACTTC. Translated: CASSPRGGSYEQYF.

The chain uses TRBV28 and TRBJ2-4, with D unresolved. Per germline, CDR1 MDHEN and CDR2 SYDVKM. The CDR3 has 14 residues. Between the trimmed V and J ends, which lost 6 bases and 2 bases, there was a span of 11 bases. This CDR3 is CASRLAGPKNIQYF. The CDR3 DNA reads TGTGCCAGCAGATTAGCTGGCCCCAAAAACATTCAGTACTTC.

The chain uses TRBV5-1 and TRBJ2-1; 7 bases are shared with TRBD1. Per the germline V gene, CDR1 is SGHRS and CDR2 is YFSETQ. The CDR3 consists of 16 residues. After removal of 0 bases from V and 5 bases from J, the junction contained 8 bases not matched to a gene. The CDR3 protein is CASSLGPGQKNNEQFF. Written as DNA, the CDR3 is TGCGCCAGCAGCTTGGGCCCGGGACAGAAGAACAATGAGCAGTTCTTC.

V gene TRBV14 combines with J gene TRBJ2-1; 11 bases match TRBD2. Germline V gene data show CDR1 as SGHDN and CDR2 as FVKESK. The J segment lost 7 bases and the V segment lost 3 bases, leaving 8 bases of the junction unmatched. The CDR3 contains 16 residues. CDR3 amino acids: CASSQYLAGGGNEQFF. The DNA for the CDR3 is TGTGCCAGCAGCCAGTATCTAGCGGGAGGAGGAAATGAGCAGTTCTTC.

The CDR3 region has the DNA TGCGCCAGCAGCCAAGATCGCAGACAGGGGGCGAACACTGAAGCTTTCTTT. Amino acids: CASSQDRRQGANTEAFF. The gene calls are TRBV4-1 and TRBJ1-1, with 10 bases lining up with TRBD1. Germline V CDR1 and CDR2: MGHRA, YSYEKL. With V trimmed by 0 bases and J by 1 base, 5 bases remained unmatched. The CDR3 has 17 amino acids.

This clone has just a few counts. V usage is TRBV11-2 and J usage is TRBJ2-7, with 7 bases matching TRBD2. Per germline, CDR1 SGHAT and CDR2 FQNNGV. Unmatched junction bases numbered 8, after V lost 1 base and J lost 2 bases. This CDR3 region has 16 residues. In nucleotides, the CDR3 is TGTGCCAGCAGCTTAGTAGGGAGCGGGAATCCCTACGAGCAGTACTTC. This translates into CASSLVGSGNPYEQYF.

The CDR3 region has the DNA TGTGCCAGCAGCGTTAAAGGGGGGAACACTGAAGCTTTCTTT. Translated: CASSVKGGNTEAFF. The chain employs TRBV25-1 and TRBJ1-1, with a possible D match to TRBD1 (6 bases). Germline CDR1 reads MGHDK; CDR2 reads SYGVNS. The CDR3 runs to 14 residues. The V end was cut by 6 bases, the J end by 1 base, with 12 bases between.

The chain links TRBV11-2 to TRBJ2-7, with D perhaps TRBD1 (6 bases). The V end lost 4 bases, the J end lost 1 base, and 11 bases lay between the germline ends. The CDR3 contains 14 residues. CDR1 is SGHAT and CDR2 is FQNNGV in the germline V gene. Here the CDR3 DNA reads TGTGCCAGCAGCTCCATTAGGGGGTCCTACGAGCAGTACTTC. Its translation: CASSSIRGSYEQYF. Based on the CDR3 plus reference TRBV11-2 and TRBJ2-7, the full variable domain is EAGVAQSPRYKIIEKRQSVAFWCNPISGHATLYWYQQILGQGPKLLIQFQNNGVVDDSQLPKDRFSAERLKGVDSTLKIQPAKLEDSAVYLCASSSIRGSYEQYFGPGTRLTVT.

Here the CDR3 DNA reads TGTGCCACCAGTGGGGGGGGAGCGGGAGTGGAGACCCAGTACTTC. Encoded protein: CATSGGGAGVETQYF. V gene TRBV24-1 combines with J gene TRBJ2-5, with 8 bases identical to TRBD2. Germline lookup yields CDR1 KGHDR and CDR2 SFDVKD. This CDR3 has 15 residues. V gave up 5 bases and J gave up 5 bases; unmatched junction bases: 9.

The rearrangement uses TRBV10-1 and TRBJ2-1; D may be TRBD2 (6 bases). CDR1 WNHNN and CDR2 SYGVQD come from the germline V gene (reference sequence). This CDR3 has 15 amino acids. The ends were cut back, 3 bases at V and 4 bases at J, with 13 bases in the middle. This CDR3 is CASSDGGAGYNEQFF. The CDR3 DNA reads as TGCGCCAGCAGTGATGGGGGAGCGGGTTACAATGAGCAGTTCTTC.

This chain connects TRBV19 to TRBJ2-2; 13 nucleotides agree with TRBD2. Germline lookup yields CDR1 LNHDA and CDR2 SQIVND (reference sequence). The length of the CDR3 is 16 residues. The CDR3 protein is CAVRLAGGPTTGELFF. As DNA, the CDR3 is TGTGCGGTAAGACTAGCGGGAGGACCTACAACCGGGGAGCTGTTTTTT. Supplemented by reference TRBV19 and TRBJ2-2, the full variable domain reads DGGITQSPKYLFRKEGQNVTLSCEQNLNHDAMYWYRQDPGQGLRLIYYSQIVNDFQKGDIAEGYSVSREKKESFPLTVTSAQKNPTAFYLCAVRLAGGPTTGELFFGEGSRLTVL.

This CDR3 is CASSVGTVVRTEAFF. In DNA form, the CDR3 reads TGTGCCAGCAGCGTGGGGACAGTCGTCCGGACTGAAGCTTTCTTT. The rearrangement uses TRBV9 and TRBJ1-1; 7 bases map to TRBD1. Germline CDR1 SGDLS, CDR2 YYNGEE. The CDR3 has 15 amino acids. The V gene end was trimmed by 2 bases and the J gene end by 5 bases; junction bases not matched to a gene: 9.

The chain recombines TRBV15 with TRBJ1-5; D may be TRBD1 (6 bases). This CDR3 comprises 13 residues. V was trimmed by 9 bases and J by 3 bases, leaving 12 bases between them. Germline lookup yields CDR1 LNHNV and CDR2 YYDKDF (reference sequence). In nucleotides, the CDR3 is TGTGCCACTAAACAGGGAACCAATCAGCCCCAGCATTTT. Amino acid sequence: CATKQGTNQPQHF. Combining the CDR3 with reference TRBV15 and TRBJ1-5 gives the whole variable domain DAMVIQNPRYQVTQFGKPVTLSCSQTLNHNVMYWYQQKSSQAPKLLFHYYDKDFNNEADTPDNFQSRRPNTSFCFLDIRSPGLGDTAMYLCATKQGTNQPQHFGDGTRLSIL.

The CDR3 loop reads CASSHLDRGNYGYTF. CDR3 in DNA: TGTGCCAGCAGCCACCTTGACAGGGGAAACTATGGCTACACCTTC. This rearrangement joins TRBV3-1 (or the pseudogene TRBV3-2) to TRBJ1-2; TRBD1 aligns across 8 bases. With V trimmed by 3 bases and J by 2 bases, 5 bases remained unmatched. CDR3 length: 15 amino acids. Germline V CDR1 and CDR2: LGHDT, YNNKEL (reference sequence).

The sample holds one count of this clone. The rearrangement links TRBV9 to TRBJ1-1; no firm D call. The V and J ends lost 0 bases and 5 bases respectively, with 8 bases between them. This CDR3 is 13 amino acids long. CDR1 and CDR2 (germline): SGDLS, YYNGEE. The CDR3 reads CASSVGGRTEAFF. DNA of the CDR3: TGTGCCAGCAGCGTAGGAGGGAGGACTGAAGCTTTCTTT.

The chain joins TRBV10-3 to TRBJ2-7, with 7 bases lining up with TRBD2. The CDR3 totals 13 residues. Trimming removed 8 bases from V and 7 bases from J; junction bases left unmatched: 11. Germline assignment: CDR1 ENHRY and CDR2 SYGVKD. CDR3 DNA: TGTGCCATCGCGCCTCCTGCGGGAGTTGAGCAGTACTTC. Translating gives CAIAPPAGVEQYF.